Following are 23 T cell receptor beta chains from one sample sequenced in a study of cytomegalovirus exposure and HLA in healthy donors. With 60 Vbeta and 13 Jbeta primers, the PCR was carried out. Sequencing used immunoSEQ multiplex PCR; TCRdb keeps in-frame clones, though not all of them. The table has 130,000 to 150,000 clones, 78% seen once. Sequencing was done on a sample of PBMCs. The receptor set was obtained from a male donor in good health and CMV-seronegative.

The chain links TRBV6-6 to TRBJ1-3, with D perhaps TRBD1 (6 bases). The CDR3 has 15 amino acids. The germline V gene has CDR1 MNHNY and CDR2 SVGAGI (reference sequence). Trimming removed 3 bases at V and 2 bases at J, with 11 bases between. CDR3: CASSYQGPPGNTIYF. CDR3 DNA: TGTGCCAGCAGTTATCAGGGGCCTCCTGGAAACACCATATATTTT.

The CDR3 loop reads CATSRKSGTGDEKLFF. In DNA, the CDR3 is TGTGCCACCAGCAGAAAATCCGGGACAGGGGATGAAAAACTGTTTTTT. V is TRBV15 and J is TRBJ1-4; 10 bases are shared with TRBD1. Unmatched junction bases numbered 6, after V lost 2 bases and J lost 6 bases. The CDR3 covers 16 residues. Germline lookup yields CDR1 LNHNV and CDR2 YYDKDF (reference sequence).

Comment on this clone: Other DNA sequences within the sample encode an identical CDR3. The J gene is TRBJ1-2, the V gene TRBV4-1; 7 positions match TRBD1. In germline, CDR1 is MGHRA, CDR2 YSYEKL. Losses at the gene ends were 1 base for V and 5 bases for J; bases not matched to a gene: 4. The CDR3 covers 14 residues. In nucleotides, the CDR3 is TGCGCCAGCAGCCAAGCCGGGACAGATTATGGCTACACCTTC. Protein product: CASSQAGTDYGYTF.

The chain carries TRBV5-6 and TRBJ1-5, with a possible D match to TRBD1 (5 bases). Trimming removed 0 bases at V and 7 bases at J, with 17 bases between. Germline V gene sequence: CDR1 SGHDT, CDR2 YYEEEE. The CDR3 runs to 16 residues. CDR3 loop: CASSLGLAGDVQPQHF. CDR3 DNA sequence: TGTGCCAGCAGCTTGGGGCTGGCGGGGGACGTCCAGCCCCAGCATTTT.

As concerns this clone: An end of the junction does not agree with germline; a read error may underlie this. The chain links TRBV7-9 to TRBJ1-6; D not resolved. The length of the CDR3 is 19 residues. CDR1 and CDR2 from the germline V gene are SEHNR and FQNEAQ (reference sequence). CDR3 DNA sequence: TGTTCCAGCAGCCGCCTCAGACTCGATAGGAGCTCCTATAATTCACCCCTCCACTTT. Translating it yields CSSSRLRLDRSSYNSPLHF.

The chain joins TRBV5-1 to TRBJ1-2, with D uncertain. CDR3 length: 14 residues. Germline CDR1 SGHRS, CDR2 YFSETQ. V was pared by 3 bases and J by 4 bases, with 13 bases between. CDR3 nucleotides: TGCGCCAGCAGCTCACGCGGGCAGCCCTATGGCTACACCTTC. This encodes CASSSRGQPYGYTF.

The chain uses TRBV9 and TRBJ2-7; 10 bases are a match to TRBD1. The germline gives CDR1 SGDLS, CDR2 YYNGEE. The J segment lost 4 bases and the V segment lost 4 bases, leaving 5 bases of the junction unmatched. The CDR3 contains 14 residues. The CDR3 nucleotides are TGTGCCAGCAGCAAGGGACAGGGGTTATACGAGCAGTACTTC. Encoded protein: CASSKGQGLYEQYF.

The CDR3 DNA reads TGTGCCAGCAGCGGTACTAGTGTCGAGACCCAGTACTTC. Translation: CASSGTSVETQYF. V usage is TRBV6-5 and J usage is TRBJ2-5; possibly TRBD2 for D (5 bases). This CDR3 is built from 13 residues. Trimming cost V 6 bases and J 5 bases, with 13 bases left between them. From germline, CDR1 is MNHEY and CDR2 SVGAGI.

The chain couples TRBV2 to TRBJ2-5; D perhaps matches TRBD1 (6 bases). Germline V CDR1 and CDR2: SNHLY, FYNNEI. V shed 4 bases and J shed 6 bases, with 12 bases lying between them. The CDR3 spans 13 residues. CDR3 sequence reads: CASSGGPPQTQYF. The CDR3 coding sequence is TGTGCCAGCAGTGGGGGGCCCCCCCAGACCCAGTACTTC. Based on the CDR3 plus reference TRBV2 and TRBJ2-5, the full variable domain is EPEVTQTPSHQVTQMGQEVILRCVPISNHLYFYWYRQILGQKVEFLVSFYNNEISEKSEIFDDQFSVERPDGSNFTLKIRSTKLEDSAMYFCASSGGPPQTQYFGPGTRLLVL.

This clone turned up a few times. CDR3 nucleotide sequence: TGTGCCAGCAGCTTGGACAGAAATACGCAGTATTTT. Its translation is CASSLDRNTQYF. The rearrangement uses TRBV7-9 and TRBJ2-3; D is possibly TRBD1 (6 bases). V was trimmed by 3 bases and J by 7 bases, leaving 8 bases between them. The CDR3 has 12 amino acids. The V gene's germline CDR1 is SEHNR and CDR2 FQNEAQ (reference sequence).

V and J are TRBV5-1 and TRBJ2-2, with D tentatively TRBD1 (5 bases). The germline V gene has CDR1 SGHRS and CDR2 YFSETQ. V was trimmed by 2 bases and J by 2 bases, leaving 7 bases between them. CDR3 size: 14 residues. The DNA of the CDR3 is TGCGCCAGCAGCTTAGGGGTCAACACCGGGGAGCTGTTTTTT. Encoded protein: CASSLGVNTGELFF.

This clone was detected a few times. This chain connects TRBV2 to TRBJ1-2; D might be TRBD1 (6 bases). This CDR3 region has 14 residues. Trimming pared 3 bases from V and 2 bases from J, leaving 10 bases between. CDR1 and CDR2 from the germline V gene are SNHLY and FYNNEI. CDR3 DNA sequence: TGTGCCAGCAGTGACCCGACAGGAAACTATGGCTACACCTTC. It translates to CASSDPTGNYGYTF.

The CDR3 nucleotides are TGTGCCATCAGTGAGGGACAGGGAATAGAGGGCTACACCTTC. It yields the protein CAISEGQGIEGYTF. V and J are TRBV10-3 and TRBJ1-2; TRBD1 matches 8 bases. The germline V gene encodes CDR1 ENHRY and CDR2 SYGVKD. The CDR3 sequence is 14 residues long. V dropped 2 bases and J dropped 8; count of bases not matched to a gene: 7.

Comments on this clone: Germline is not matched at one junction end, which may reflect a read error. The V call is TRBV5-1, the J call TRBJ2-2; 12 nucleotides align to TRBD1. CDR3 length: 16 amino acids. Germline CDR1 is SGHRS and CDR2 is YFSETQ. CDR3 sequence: CASSTGQGASTGELFF. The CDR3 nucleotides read TGCGCCAGCAGCACGGGACAGGGGGCAAGCACCGGGGAGTTGTTTTTT.

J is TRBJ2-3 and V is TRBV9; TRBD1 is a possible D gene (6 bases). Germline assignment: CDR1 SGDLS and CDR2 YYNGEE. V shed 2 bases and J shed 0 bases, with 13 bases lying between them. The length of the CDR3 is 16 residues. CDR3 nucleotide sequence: TGTGCCAGCAGCGTTACAGGGAGCTCTAGCACAGATACGCAGTATTTT. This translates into CASSVTGSSSTDTQYF.

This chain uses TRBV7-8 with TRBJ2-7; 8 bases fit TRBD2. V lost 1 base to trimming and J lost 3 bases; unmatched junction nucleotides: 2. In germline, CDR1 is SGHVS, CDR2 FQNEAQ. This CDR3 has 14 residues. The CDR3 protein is CASSLGLAGYEQYF. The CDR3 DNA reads TGTGCCAGCAGCTTAGGGCTAGCGGGCTACGAGCAGTACTTC.

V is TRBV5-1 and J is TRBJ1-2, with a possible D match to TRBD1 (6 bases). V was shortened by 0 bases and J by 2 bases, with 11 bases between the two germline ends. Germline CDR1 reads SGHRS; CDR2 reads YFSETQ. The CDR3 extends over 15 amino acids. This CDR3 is CASSLGGQTNYGYTF. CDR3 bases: TGCGCCAGCAGCTTGGGGGGGCAGACGAACTATGGCTACACCTTC.

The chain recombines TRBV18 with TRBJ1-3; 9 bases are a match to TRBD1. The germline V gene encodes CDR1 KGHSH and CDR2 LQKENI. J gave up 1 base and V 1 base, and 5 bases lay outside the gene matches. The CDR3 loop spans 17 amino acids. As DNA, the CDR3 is TGTGCCAGCTCACCACTGAGGACAGGGGATTCTGGAAACACCATATATTTT. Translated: CASSPLRTGDSGNTIYF.

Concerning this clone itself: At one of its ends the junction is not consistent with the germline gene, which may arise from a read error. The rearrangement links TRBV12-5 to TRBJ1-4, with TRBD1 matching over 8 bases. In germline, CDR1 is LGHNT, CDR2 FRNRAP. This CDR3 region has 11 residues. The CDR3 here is CASGPGQGLVF. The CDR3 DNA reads TGTGCTAGTGGTCCCGGACAGGGTCTCGTGTTT.

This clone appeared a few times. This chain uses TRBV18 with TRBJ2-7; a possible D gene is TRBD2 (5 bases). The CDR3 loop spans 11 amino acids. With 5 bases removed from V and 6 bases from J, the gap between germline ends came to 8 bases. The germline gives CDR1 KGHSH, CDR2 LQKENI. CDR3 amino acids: CASSSEAEQYF. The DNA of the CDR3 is TGTGCCAGCTCATCGGAGGCCGAGCAGTACTTC.

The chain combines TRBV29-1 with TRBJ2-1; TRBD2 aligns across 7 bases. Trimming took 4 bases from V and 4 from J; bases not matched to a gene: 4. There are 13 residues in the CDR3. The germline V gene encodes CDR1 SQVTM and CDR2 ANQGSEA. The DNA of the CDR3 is TGCAGCGTTGTAACTAGCGAGTACAATGAGCAGTTCTTC. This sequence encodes CSVVTSEYNEQFF.

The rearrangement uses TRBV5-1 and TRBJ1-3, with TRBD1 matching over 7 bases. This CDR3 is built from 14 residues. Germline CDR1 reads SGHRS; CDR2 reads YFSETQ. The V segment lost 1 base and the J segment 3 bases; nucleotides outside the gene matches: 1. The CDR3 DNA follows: TGCGCCAGCAGCTTGCGGACAGGTGGAAACACCATATATTTT. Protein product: CASSLRTGGNTIYF.

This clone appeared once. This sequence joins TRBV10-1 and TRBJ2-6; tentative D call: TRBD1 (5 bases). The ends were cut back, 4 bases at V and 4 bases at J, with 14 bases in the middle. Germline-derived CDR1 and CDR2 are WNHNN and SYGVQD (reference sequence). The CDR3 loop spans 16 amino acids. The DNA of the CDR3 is TGCGCCAGCAGTGGGTCTCAGGGATCGGGGGCCAACGTCCTGACTTTC. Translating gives CASSGSQGSGANVLTF.